One sample yielded the 28 T cell receptor beta chains listed below, sequenced in a study of Tregs in tolerant kidney transplant recipients. TCRdb keeps only in-frame clones here, not all; method: immunoSEQ multiplex PCR. The repertoire holds tens of thousands of clones, with under 98% as singletons. The sample was Tregs from blood, taken before the transplant. All receptors come from a human donor who received a combined kidney and bone marrow transplant.

This clone was observed a single time. The rearrangement links TRBV6-5 to TRBJ2-2; 7 nucleotides match TRBD1. CDR3 length: 13 residues. The germline CDR1 and CDR2 sequences are MNHEY and SVGAGI. J was trimmed by 1 base and V by 8 bases; bases with no gene match: 1. This chain's CDR3 is CASWDRNTGELFF. DNA for the CDR3: TGTGCCAGCTGGGACAGGAACACCGGGGAGCTGTTTTTT.

J is TRBJ2-3 and V is TRBV27; 11 nucleotides line up with TRBD2. Germline V gene lookup returns CDR1 MNHEY and CDR2 SMNVEV (reference sequence). CDR3 size: 15 residues. Losses at the gene ends were 3 bases for V and 4 bases for J; bases not matched to a gene: 3. The CDR3 spells CASSLLAGGPDTQYF. DNA for the CDR3: TGTGCCAGCAGTTTGCTAGCGGGGGGCCCAGATACGCAGTATTTT.

The chain links TRBV7-2 to TRBJ1-2; 9 bases line up with TRBD1. V shed 5 bases, J shed 7 bases, and the junction held 5 bases outside the gene matches. Germline lookup yields CDR1 SGHTA and CDR2 FQGNSA. The CDR3 runs to 13 residues. The CDR3 loop is CASSTGQGSGYTF. The CDR3 coding sequence is TGTGCCAGCAGCACGGGACAGGGAAGTGGCTACACCTTC.

V and J are TRBV7-6 and TRBJ2-1; D unclear. The germline gives CDR1 SGHVS, CDR2 FNYEAQ. The CDR3 has 12 residues. Trimming removed 1 base from V and 10 bases from J, with 8 bases in between. Here the CDR3 reads CASSLDAVEQFF. CDR3 in DNA: TGTGCCAGCAGCTTAGATGCGGTAGAGCAGTTCTTC.

The chain employs TRBV5-1 and TRBJ2-1, with D unresolved. The CDR3 is 16 residues long. Germline V gene data show CDR1 as SGHRS and CDR2 as YFSETQ. Trimming left V 3 bases short and J 0 bases short, with 13 bases between. The CDR3 reads CASSSQPIYSYNEQFF. The CDR3 nucleotides read TGCGCCAGCAGCTCACAGCCGATTTACTCCTACAATGAGCAGTTCTTC.

The rearrangement links TRBV6-4 to TRBJ1-2; tentative D call: TRBD1 (6 bases). The CDR3 spans 13 residues. The germline gives CDR1 MRHNA, CDR2 SNTAGT. Trimming took 5 bases from V and 5 from J, leaving 12 bases between them. The CDR3 DNA follows: TGTGCCAGCAGTCCCCAGACAGGATATGGCTACACCTTC. Residues: CASSPQTGYGYTF.

This chain joins TRBV4-2 and TRBJ2-3; TRBD2 might be the D (6 bases). The CDR3 consists of 17 residues. Trimming removed 0 bases at V and 0 bases at J, with 13 bases between. Germline V CDR1 and CDR2: LGHNA, YNFKEQ. In DNA, the CDR3 is TGTGCCAGCAGCCAAGATGGGACTTCCGCTAGCACAGATACGCAGTATTTT. Protein: CASSQDGTSASTDTQYF.

This rearrangement joins TRBV19 to TRBJ1-2, with TRBD1 identical over 10 bases. Trimming cost V 3 bases and J 7 bases; bases outside gene matches: 5. The CDR3 runs 14 residues. Germline-derived CDR1 and CDR2 are LNHDA and SQIVND (reference sequence). CDR3: CASSIPGTGAGYTF. The CDR3 DNA sequence: TGTGCCAGTAGTATTCCCGGGACAGGGGCTGGCTACACCTTC.

The chain joins TRBV18 to TRBJ2-1; the D gene is possibly TRBD2 (6 bases). The CDR3 is 16 amino acids. V dropped 6 bases and J dropped 4 bases, with 19 bases sitting between them. The germline gives CDR1 KGHSH, CDR2 LQKENI. The CDR3 protein is CASSPPAGRTYNEQFF. The CDR3 DNA follows: TGTGCCAGCTCTCCCCCGGCGGGAAGAACATACAATGAGCAGTTCTTC. The whole variable domain, remainder taken from reference TRBV18 and TRBJ2-1, is NAGVMQNPRHLVRRRGQEARLRCSPMKGHSHVYWYRQLPEEGLKFMVYLQKENIIDESGMPKERFSAEFPKEGPSILRIQQVVRGDSAAYFCASSPPAGRTYNEQFFGPGTRLTVL.

The chain uses TRBV11-3 and TRBJ2-1; 7 nucleotides match TRBD2. This CDR3 has 13 residues. J gave up 3 bases and V 7 bases, and 3 bases lay outside the gene matches. Germline V gene data show CDR1 as SGHNT and CDR2 as YENEEA. CDR3 protein: CASTSGGYNEQFF. CDR3 DNA sequence: TGTGCCAGCACTAGCGGAGGCTACAATGAGCAGTTCTTC.

CDR3 coding DNA: TGTGCCAGCAGCTTAGTTATGCAGGGGATAGATACGCAGTATTTT. It translates to CASSLVMQGIDTQYF. The chain couples TRBV7-9 to TRBJ2-3, with D possibly being TRBD1 (6 bases). V was clipped by 1 base and J by 5 bases, with 13 bases between them. The length of the CDR3 is 15 residues. Germline V lookup: CDR1 SEHNR, CDR2 FQNEAQ (reference sequence).

The chain links TRBV7-2 to TRBJ1-2; D unclear. The CDR3 is 12 amino acids. Germline V gene data show CDR1 as SGHTA and CDR2 as FQGNSA. Trimming removed 8 bases from V and 6 bases from J, with 13 bases in between. The CDR3: CASAVRGHGYTF. CDR3 bases: TGTGCCAGCGCGGTGCGGGGTCATGGCTACACCTTC.

This clone appeared a single time. The chain has TRBV19 and TRBJ2-5; 12 bases fit TRBD1. J lost 2 bases, V lost 8 bases, and 9 bases had no gene match. Germline V gene sequence: CDR1 LNHDA, CDR2 SQIVND (reference sequence). The CDR3 is made up of 16 amino acids. In DNA, the CDR3 is TGTGCCAGTGGGACAGGGGGCGCAGGGTTACAAGAGACCCAGTACTTC. Amino acid sequence: CASGTGGAGLQETQYF.

The genes are TRBV7-7 and TRBJ2-3, with 8 bases lining up with TRBD2. V was pared by 5 bases and J by 5 bases, with 15 bases of the junction left unmatched. This CDR3 has 17 residues. The germline gives CDR1 SSHAT, CDR2 FNYEAQ (reference sequence). CDR3 residues: CASSPSRTSSSIDTQYF. The CDR3 DNA reads as TGTGCCAGCAGCCCCTCGAGGACTAGCTCTTCCATAGATACGCAGTATTTT.

The rearrangement joins TRBV27 to TRBJ1-1, with D possibly TRBD1 on 6 matching bases. Germline lookup yields CDR1 MNHEY and CDR2 SMNVEV (reference sequence). The V end was cut by 6 bases, the J end by 4 bases, with 21 bases between. This CDR3 is built from 16 residues. For the CDR3, the DNA is TGTGCCAGCAGATTCTTAACGAGAGGGGGGGTCACTGAAGCTTTCTTT. Encoded protein: CASRFLTRGGVTEAFF.

The chain is built from TRBV5-6 and TRBJ2-1; 14 positions agree with TRBD2. This CDR3 contains 16 residues. Looked up from germline, CDR1 is SGHDT and CDR2 is YYEEEE. The junction had 9 bases not matched to a gene; V was cut back by 6 bases and J by 7 bases. The CDR3 spells CASIRTSGGFVNEQFF. CDR3 DNA sequence: TGTGCCAGCATCCGGACTAGCGGGGGGTTTGTGAATGAGCAGTTCTTC.

The V and J genes are TRBV4-3 and TRBJ1-4, with unresolved D. Per the germline V gene, CDR1 is LGHNA and CDR2 is YSLEER. V was shortened by 1 base and J by 4 bases, with 10 bases between the two germline ends. CDR3 length: 15 amino acids. CDR3 sequence (DNA): TGCGCCAGCAGCCAAGTCCCCCCCAATAATGAAAAACTGTTTTTT. Protein product: CASSQVPPNNEKLFF.

This chain connects TRBV6-5 to TRBJ1-2; D gene unclear. The CDR3 loop spans 13 amino acids. V dropped 6 bases and J dropped 2 bases, with 10 bases sitting between them. Germline V gene sequence: CDR1 MNHEY, CDR2 SVGAGI. The CDR3 here is CASRKTTNYGYTF. The CDR3 DNA sequence: TGTGCCAGCAGAAAGACAACAAACTATGGCTACACCTTC.

The J gene is TRBJ1-3, the V gene TRBV12-5, with 7 bases that match TRBD1. With V trimmed by 5 bases and J by 4 bases, 17 bases remained unmatched. The CDR3 is 18 residues long. Germline V CDR1 and CDR2: LGHNT, FRNRAP. The CDR3 DNA sequence: TGTGCTAGTGGTCCGCCTATCTCGAGACAGGGACGCGGAAACACCATATATTTT. Translation: CASGPPISRQGRGNTIYF. Together with reference TRBV12-5 and TRBJ1-3, the CDR3 gives the full variable domain: DARVTQTPRHKVTEMGQEVTMRCQPILGHNTVFWYRQTMMQGLELLAYFRNRAPLDDSGMPKDRFSAEMPDATLATLKIQPSEPRDSAVYFCASGPPISRQGRGNTIYFGEGSWLTVV.

This clone was found once. J is TRBJ1-1 and V is TRBV10-3, with 8 bases matching TRBD1. The CDR3 runs 14 residues. V was clipped by 6 bases and J by 2 bases; unmatched bases: 5. Germline V gene data show CDR1 as ENHRY and CDR2 as SYGVKD. CDR3 sequence (DNA): TGTGCCATCAGGGCAGGGACAGGTAACACTGAAGCTTTCTTT. Encoded protein: CAIRAGTGNTEAFF.

The chain joins TRBV5-1 to TRBJ2-5; 8 bases are a match to TRBD1. Looked up from germline, CDR1 is SGHRS and CDR2 is YFSETQ. V lost 3 bases and J lost 5; bases outside the gene matches: 9. The CDR3 is 15 amino acids. Here the CDR3 DNA reads TGCGCCAGCAGCTCAGACAGGGGTTGGAGGGAGACCCAGTACTTC. It specifies CASSSDRGWRETQYF.

The sample holds one count of this clone. V usage is TRBV21-1 and J usage is TRBJ1-5. TRBV21-1 counts as a pseudogene. This CDR3 comprises 16 residues. DNA for the CDR3: TGTGCCAGCAGACGACGGGGGGCGGTGAGCAATCAGCCCCAGCATTTT. As protein: CASRRRGAVSNQPQHF.

The V and J genes are TRBV20-1 and TRBJ2-5, with 7 bases fitting TRBD1. The trim removed 3 bases at V and 9 bases at J, leaving 1 base unmatched. Germline V gene data show CDR1 as DFQATT and CDR2 as SNEGSKA (reference sequence). The CDR3 totals 10 residues. The CDR3 nucleotides are TGCAGTGCTAGGCAGGGGGCCCAGTACTTC. Protein: CSARQGAQYF.

In DNA form, the CDR3 reads TGTGCCAGCAGCCCACGATGGACTAGCGGGAGCTGGAAACAGTTCTTC. Encoded protein: CASSPRWTSGSWKQFF. The chain joins TRBV11-3 to TRBJ2-1; the match to TRBD2 covers 13 bases. Germline V gives CDR1 SGHNT, CDR2 YENEEA. The CDR3 loop spans 16 amino acids. The J segment lost 13 bases and the V segment lost 5 bases, leaving 14 bases of the junction unmatched.

The V and J genes are TRBV19 and TRBJ2-2, with TRBD1 matching 7 bases. This CDR3 region has 15 residues. V trimming: 9 bases; J trimming: 4 bases; junction bases outside the gene matches: 11. Germline V gives CDR1 LNHDA, CDR2 SQIVND (reference sequence). The CDR3 protein is CASTRQGSFTGELFF. The CDR3 region has the DNA TGTGCCAGCACCCGACAGGGTTCATTCACCGGGGAGCTGTTTTTT.

The chain employs TRBV11-2 and TRBJ1-4, with D unclear. V lost 4 bases to trimming and J lost 8 bases, with 8 bases between them. Germline V gene sequence: CDR1 SGHAT, CDR2 FQNNGV. This CDR3 is built from 12 residues. The CDR3 sequence: CASSSYREKLFF. The CDR3 DNA sequence: TGTGCCAGCAGCTCTTACCGGGAAAAACTGTTTTTT.

This clone was counted only a few times. This chain connects TRBV18 to TRBJ2-7; D perhaps matches TRBD1 (6 bases). V was shortened by 2 bases and J by 2 bases, with 7 bases between the two germline ends. The CDR3 runs to 13 residues. In germline, CDR1 is KGHSH, CDR2 LQKENI. CDR3 in amino acids: CASSPGQTYEQYF. The CDR3 DNA follows: TGTGCCAGCTCACCAGGACAGACCTACGAGCAGTACTTC.

The chain carries TRBV10-3 and TRBJ2-2; 8 bases line up with TRBD1. This CDR3 spans 12 amino acids. V shed 8 bases and J 7 bases; nucleotides not matched to a gene: 3. Germline-derived CDR1 and CDR2 are ENHRY and SYGVKD. This CDR3 reads CAIGQGGGELFF. CDR3 DNA: TGTGCCATCGGACAGGGAGGCGGGGAGCTGTTTTTT.